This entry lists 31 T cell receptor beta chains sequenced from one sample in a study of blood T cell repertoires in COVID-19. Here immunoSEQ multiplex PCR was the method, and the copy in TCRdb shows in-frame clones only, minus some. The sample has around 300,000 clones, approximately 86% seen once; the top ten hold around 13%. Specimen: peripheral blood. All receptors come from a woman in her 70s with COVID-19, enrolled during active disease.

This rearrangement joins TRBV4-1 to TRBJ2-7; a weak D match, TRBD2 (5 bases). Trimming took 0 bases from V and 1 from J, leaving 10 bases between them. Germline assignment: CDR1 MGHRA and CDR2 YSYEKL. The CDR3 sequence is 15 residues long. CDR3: CASSQESRVSYEQYF. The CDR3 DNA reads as TGCGCCAGCAGCCAAGAGTCGCGGGTGTCCTACGAGCAGTACTTC.

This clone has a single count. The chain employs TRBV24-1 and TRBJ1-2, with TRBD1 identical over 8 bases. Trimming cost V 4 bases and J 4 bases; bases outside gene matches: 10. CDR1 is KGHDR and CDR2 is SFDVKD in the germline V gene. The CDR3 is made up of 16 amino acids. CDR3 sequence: CATSDPRTGSAYGYTF. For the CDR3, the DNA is TGTGCCACCAGTGACCCCAGGACAGGGAGCGCCTATGGCTACACCTTC.

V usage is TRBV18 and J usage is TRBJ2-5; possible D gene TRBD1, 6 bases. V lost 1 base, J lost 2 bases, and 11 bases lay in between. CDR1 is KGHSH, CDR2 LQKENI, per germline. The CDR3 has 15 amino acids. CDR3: CASSPRVGQQETQYF. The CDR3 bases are TGTGCCAGCTCACCACGAGTCGGACAGCAAGAGACCCAGTACTTC. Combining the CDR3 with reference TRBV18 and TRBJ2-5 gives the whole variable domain NAGVMQNPRHLVRRRGQEARLRCSPMKGHSHVYWYRQLPEEGLKFMVYLQKENIIDESGMPKERFSAEFPKEGPSILRIQQVVRGDSAAYFCASSPRVGQQETQYFGPGTRLLVL.

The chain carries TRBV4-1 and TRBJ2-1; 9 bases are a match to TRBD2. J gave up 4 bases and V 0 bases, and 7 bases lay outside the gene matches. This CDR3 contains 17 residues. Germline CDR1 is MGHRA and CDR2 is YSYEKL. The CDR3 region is CASSQDPPSGAYNEQFF. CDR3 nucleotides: TGCGCCAGCAGCCAAGACCCCCCTAGCGGGGCTTACAATGAGCAGTTCTTC.

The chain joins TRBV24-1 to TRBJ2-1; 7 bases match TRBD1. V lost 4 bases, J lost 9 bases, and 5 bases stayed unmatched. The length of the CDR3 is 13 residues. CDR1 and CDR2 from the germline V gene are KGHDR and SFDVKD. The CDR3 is CATSEPDRAEQFF. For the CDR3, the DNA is TGTGCCACCAGTGAGCCTGACAGGGCTGAGCAGTTCTTC.

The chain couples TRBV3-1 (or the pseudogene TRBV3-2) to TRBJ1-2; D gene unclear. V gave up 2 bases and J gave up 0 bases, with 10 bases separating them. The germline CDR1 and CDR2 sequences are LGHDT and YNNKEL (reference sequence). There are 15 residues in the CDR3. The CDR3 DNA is TGTGCCAGCAGCCAATTCCGTACGGCTAACTATGGCTACACCTTC. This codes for CASSQFRTANYGYTF.

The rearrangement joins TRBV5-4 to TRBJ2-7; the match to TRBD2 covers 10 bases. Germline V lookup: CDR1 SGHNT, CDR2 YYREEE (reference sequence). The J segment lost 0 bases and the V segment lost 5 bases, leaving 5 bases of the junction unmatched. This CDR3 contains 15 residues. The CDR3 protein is CASRLSGGASYEQYF. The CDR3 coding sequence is TGTGCCAGCAGGTTAAGCGGGGGGGCCTCCTACGAGCAGTACTTC.

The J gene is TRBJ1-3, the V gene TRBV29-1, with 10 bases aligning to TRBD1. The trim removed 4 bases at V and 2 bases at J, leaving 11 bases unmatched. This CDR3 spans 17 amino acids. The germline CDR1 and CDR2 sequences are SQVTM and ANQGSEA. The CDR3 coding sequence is TGCAGCGTTGGCGTCCGGGACAGGGGATCGCCTGGAAACACCATATATTTT. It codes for CSVGVRDRGSPGNTIYF. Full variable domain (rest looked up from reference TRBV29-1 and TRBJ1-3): SAVISQKPSRDICQRGTSLTIQCQVDSQVTMMFWYRQQPGQSLTLIATANQGSEATYESGFVIDKFPISRPNLTFSTLTVSNMSPEDSSIYLCSVGVRDRGSPGNTIYFGEGSWLTVV.

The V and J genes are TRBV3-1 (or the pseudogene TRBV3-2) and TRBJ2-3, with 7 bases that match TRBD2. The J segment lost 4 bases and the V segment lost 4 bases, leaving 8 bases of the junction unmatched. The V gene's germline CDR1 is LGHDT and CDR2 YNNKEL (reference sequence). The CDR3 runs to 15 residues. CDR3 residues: CASSPWGGSSDTQYF. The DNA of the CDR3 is TGTGCCAGCAGCCCTTGGGGGGGGTCTTCAGATACGCAGTATTTT.

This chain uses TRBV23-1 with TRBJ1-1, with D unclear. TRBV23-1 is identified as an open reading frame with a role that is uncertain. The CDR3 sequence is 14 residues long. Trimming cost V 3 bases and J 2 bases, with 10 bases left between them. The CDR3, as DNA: TGCGCCAGCAGTCAGCGACATAACAACACTGAAGCTTTCTTT. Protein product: CASSQRHNNTEAFF.

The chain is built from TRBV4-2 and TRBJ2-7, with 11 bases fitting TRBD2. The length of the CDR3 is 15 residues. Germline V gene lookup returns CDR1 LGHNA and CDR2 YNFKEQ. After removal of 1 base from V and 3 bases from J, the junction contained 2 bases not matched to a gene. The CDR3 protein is CASSQGGTSGYEQYF. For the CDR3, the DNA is TGTGCCAGCAGCCAAGGGGGGACTAGCGGCTACGAGCAGTACTTC.

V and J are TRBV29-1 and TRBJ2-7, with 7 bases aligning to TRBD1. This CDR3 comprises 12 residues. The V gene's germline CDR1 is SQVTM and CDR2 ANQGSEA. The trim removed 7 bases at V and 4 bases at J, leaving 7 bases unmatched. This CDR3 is CSGRTGTYEQYF. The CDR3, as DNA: TGCAGCGGCCGGACAGGTACTTACGAGCAGTACTTC.

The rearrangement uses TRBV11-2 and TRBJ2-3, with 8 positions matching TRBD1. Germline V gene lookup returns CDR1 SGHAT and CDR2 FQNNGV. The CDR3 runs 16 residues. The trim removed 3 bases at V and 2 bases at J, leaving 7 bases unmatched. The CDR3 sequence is CASSFRTGPNTDTQYF. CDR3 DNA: TGTGCCAGCAGCTTCCGGACAGGGCCTAACACAGATACGCAGTATTTT.

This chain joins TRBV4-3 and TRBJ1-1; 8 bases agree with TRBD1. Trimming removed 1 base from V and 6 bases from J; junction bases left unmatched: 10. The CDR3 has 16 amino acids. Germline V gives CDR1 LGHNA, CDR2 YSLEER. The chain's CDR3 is CASSQVQGQGTPEAFF. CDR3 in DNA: TGCGCCAGCAGCCAAGTCCAAGGACAGGGAACCCCTGAAGCTTTCTTT.

The CDR3 loop is CASSQDYGKAFF. The CDR3 DNA is TGTGCCAGCAGCCAAGATTATGGCAAAGCTTTCTTT. The genes are TRBV3-1 (or the pseudogene TRBV3-2) and TRBJ1-1; D is undetermined. The germline CDR1 and CDR2 sequences are LGHDT and YNNKEL (reference sequence). The CDR3 loop spans 12 amino acids. Trimming pared 0 bases from V and 9 bases from J, leaving 8 bases between.

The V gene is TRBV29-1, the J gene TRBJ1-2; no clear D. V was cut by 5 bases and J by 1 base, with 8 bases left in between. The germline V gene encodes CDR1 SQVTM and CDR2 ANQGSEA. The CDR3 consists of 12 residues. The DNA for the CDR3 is TGCAGCGTTCATAGCCTTAACTATGGCTACACCTTC. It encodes CSVHSLNYGYTF.

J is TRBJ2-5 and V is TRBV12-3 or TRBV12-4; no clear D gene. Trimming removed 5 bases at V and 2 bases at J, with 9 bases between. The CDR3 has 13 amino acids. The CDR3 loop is CASSPLRQETQYF. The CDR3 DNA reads TGTGCCAGCAGTCCTCTAAGACAAGAGACCCAGTACTTC.

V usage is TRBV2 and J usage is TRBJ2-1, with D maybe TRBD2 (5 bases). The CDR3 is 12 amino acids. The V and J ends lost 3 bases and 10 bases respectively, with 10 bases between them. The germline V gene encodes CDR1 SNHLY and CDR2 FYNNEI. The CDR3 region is CASSDRGGEQFF. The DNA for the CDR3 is TGTGCCAGCAGTGACCGTGGCGGGGAGCAGTTCTTC.

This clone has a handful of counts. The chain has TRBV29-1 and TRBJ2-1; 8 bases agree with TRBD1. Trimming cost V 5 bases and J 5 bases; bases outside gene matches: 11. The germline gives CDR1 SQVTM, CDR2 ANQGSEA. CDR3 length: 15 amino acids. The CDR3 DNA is TGCAGCGTTCGACCCCAGGGGGCGAGGAACAATGAGCAGTTCTTC. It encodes CSVRPQGARNNEQFF.

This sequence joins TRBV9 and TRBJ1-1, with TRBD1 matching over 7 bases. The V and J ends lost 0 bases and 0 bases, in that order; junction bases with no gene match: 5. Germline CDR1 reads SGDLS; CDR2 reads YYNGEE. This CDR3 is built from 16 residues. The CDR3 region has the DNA TGTGCCAGCAGCGTAGGTTCAGGGGGGATGAACACTGAAGCTTTCTTT. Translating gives CASSVGSGGMNTEAFF.

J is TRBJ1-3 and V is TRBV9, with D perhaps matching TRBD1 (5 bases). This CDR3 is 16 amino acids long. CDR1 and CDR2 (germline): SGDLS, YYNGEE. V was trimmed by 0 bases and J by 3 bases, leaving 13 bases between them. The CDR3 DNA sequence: TGTGCCAGCAGCGTAGCGCCAGGGACTATTGGAAACACCATATATTTT. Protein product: CASSVAPGTIGNTIYF. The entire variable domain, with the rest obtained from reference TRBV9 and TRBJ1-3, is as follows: DSGVTQTPKHLITATGQRVTLRCSPRSGDLSVYWYQQSLDQGLQFLIQYYNGEERAKGNILERFSAQQFPDLHSELNLSSLELGDSALYFCASSVAPGTIGNTIYFGEGSWLTVV.

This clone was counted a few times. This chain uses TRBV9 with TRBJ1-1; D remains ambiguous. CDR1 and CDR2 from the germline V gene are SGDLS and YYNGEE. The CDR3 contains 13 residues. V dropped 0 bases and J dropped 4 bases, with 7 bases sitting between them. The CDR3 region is CASSVGAGTEAFF. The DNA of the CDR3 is TGTGCCAGCAGCGTAGGGGCCGGCACTGAAGCTTTCTTT.

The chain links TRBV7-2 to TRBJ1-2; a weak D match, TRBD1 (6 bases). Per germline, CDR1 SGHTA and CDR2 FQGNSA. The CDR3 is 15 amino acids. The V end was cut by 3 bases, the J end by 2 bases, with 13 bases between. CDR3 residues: CASSFRTEGNYGYTF. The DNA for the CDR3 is TGTGCCAGCAGCTTCCGGACAGAGGGGAACTATGGCTACACCTTC.

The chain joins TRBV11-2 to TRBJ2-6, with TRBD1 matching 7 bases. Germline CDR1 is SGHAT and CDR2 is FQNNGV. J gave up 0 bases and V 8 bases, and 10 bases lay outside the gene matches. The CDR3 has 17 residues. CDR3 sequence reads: CASFPGQFYSGANVLTF. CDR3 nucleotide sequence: TGTGCCAGCTTCCCGGGACAGTTCTACTCTGGGGCCAACGTCCTGACTTTC.

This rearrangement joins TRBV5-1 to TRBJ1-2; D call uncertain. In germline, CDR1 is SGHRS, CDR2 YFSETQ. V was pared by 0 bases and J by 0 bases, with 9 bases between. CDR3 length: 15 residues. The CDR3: CASSLAWRTNYGYTF. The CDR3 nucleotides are TGCGCCAGCAGCTTGGCCTGGAGGACTAACTATGGCTACACCTTC.

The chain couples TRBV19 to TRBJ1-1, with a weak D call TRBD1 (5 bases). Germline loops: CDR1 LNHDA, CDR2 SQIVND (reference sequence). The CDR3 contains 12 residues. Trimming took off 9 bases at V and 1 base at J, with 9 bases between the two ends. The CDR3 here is CASQDRNTEAFF. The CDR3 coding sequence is TGTGCCAGCCAAGACAGGAACACTGAAGCTTTCTTT.

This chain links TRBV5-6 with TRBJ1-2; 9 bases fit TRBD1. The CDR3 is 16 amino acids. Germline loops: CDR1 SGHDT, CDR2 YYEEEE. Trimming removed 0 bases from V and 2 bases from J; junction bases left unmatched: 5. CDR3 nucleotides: TGTGCCAGCAGCTTGGCGGCGGGGACAGGGAACTATGGCTACACCTTC. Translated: CASSLAAGTGNYGYTF.

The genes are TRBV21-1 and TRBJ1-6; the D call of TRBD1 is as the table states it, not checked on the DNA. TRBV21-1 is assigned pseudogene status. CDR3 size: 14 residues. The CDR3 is CASRKPRRNSPLHF. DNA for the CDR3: TGTGCCAGCAGGAAACCCAGGCGTAATTCACCCCTCCACTTT.

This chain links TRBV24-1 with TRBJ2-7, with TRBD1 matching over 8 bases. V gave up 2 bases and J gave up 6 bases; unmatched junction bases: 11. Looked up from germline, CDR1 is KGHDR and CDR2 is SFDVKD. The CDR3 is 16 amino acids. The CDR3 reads CATSDSRTGMVFEQYF. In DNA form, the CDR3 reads TGTGCCACCAGTGATTCCCGGACAGGGATGGTGTTCGAGCAGTACTTC.

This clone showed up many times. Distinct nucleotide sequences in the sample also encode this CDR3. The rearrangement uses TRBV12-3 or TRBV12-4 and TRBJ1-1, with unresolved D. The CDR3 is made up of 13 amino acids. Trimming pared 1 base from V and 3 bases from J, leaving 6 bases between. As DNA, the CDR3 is TGTGCCAGCAGTTTAGGAGAGGACACTGAAGCTTTCTTT. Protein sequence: CASSLGEDTEAFF.

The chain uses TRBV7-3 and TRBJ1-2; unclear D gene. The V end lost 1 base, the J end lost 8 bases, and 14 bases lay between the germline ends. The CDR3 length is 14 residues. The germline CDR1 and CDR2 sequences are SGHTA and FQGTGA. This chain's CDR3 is CASSLRPTGEGYTF. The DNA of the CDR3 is TGTGCCAGCAGCTTAAGACCCACCGGGGAAGGCTACACCTTC.